This T cell receptor (beta chain) is from a study of CD8 T cells in ankylosing spondylitis. Quantitative molecular-barcoded 5'-RACE generated the TCR beta libraries. MiXCR, run by TCRdb on the 5' RACE reads, gives a single entry per CDR3 protein. Among 700,000 to 1,000,000 distinct CDR3 sequences, 10% to 15% were seen once, and the ten largest hold about 0.49%. Whole-study results and caveats: Characteristic, it appeared, of ankylosing spondylitis blood was a TCR beta motif of about eight highly homologous variants. In ankylosing spondylitis patients, matched synovial fluid reportedly showed significant enrichment of disease-linked clones. Peripheral blood held disease-linked clones only at relatively low frequency, and these were CD8+.

This clonotype appeared a few times. Its antigen remains unidentified. V lost 4 bases to trimming and J lost 5 bases; unmatched junction nucleotides: 7. The length of the CDR3 is 15 residues. Germline assignment: CDR1 LGHNA and CDR2 YNFKEQ. The TCR comes from a male donor with ankylosing spondylitis. J is TRBJ1-4 and V is TRBV4-2, with TRBD1 matching 7 bases. The source material was blood, either unsorted or a sorted T cell fraction (not recorded which). CDR3: CASSLVTGINEKLFF. The DNA of the CDR3 is TGTGCCAGCAGCCTGGTGACAGGGATCAATGAAAAACTGTTTTTT.